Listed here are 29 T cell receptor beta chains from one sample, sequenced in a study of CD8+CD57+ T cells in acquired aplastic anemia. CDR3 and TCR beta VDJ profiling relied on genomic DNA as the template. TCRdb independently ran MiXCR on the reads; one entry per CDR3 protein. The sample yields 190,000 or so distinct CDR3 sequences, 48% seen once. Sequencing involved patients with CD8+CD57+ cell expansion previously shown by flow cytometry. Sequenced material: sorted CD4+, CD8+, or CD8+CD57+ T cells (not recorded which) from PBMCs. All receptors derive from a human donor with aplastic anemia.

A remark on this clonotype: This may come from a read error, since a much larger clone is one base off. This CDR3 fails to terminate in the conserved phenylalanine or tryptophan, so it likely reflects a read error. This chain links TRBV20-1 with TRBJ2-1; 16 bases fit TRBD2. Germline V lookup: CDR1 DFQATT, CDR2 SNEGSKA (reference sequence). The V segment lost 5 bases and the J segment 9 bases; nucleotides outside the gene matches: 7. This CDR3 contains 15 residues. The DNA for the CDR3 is TGCAGTGCTCAAGGGACTAGCGGGAGGGCCACTGAGCAGTTCCTC. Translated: CSAQGTSGRATEQFL.

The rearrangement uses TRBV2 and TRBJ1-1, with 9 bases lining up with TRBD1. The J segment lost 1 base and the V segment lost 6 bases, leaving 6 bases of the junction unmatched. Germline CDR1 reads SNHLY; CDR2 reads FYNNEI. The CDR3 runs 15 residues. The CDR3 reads CASRSQGARNTEAFF. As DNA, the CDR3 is TGTGCCAGCAGGTCACAGGGGGCGCGGAACACTGAAGCTTTCTTT.

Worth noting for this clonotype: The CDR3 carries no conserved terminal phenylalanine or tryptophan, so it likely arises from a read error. CDR3 nucleotide sequence: TGTGCTACCAGTGATTCAACTAGCGGGAGGGGGAATGAGCAGTTCCTC. This sequence encodes CATSDSTSGRGNEQFL. The J gene is TRBJ2-1, the V gene TRBV24-1, with 13 bases lining up with TRBD2. CDR3 size: 16 residues. Germline CDR1 is KGHDR and CDR2 is SFDVKD.

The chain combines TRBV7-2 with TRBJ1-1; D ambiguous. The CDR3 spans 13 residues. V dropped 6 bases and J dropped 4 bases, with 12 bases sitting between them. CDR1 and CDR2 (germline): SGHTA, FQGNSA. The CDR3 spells CASSSGRGTEAFF. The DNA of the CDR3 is TGTGCCAGCAGTTCCGGACGGGGCACTGAAGCTTTCTTT.

The CDR3 is CSVVSGRGTGELFF. In nucleotides, the CDR3 is TGCAGCGTTGTAAGCGGGAGAGGCACCGGGGAGCTGTTTTTT. The gene calls are TRBV29-1 and TRBJ2-2; TRBD2 agrees at 8 bases. V gave up 4 bases and J gave up 4 bases; unmatched junction bases: 5. CDR3 length equals 14 residues. Germline V gene data show CDR1 as SQVTM and CDR2 as ANQGSEA.

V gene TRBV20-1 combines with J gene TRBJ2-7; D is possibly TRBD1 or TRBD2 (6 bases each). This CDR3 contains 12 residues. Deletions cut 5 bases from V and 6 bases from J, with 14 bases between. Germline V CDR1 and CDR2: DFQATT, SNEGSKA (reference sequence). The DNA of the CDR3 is TGCAGTGCTCGGTGGGGGGCTAGCGAGCAGTACTTC. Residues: CSARWGASEQYF.

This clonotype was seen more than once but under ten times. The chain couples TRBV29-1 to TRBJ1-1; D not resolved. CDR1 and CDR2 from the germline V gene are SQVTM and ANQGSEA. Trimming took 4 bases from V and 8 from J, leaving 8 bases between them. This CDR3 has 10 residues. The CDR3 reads CSVGRKEAFF. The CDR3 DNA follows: TGCAGCGTTGGCAGGAAAGAAGCTTTCTTT.

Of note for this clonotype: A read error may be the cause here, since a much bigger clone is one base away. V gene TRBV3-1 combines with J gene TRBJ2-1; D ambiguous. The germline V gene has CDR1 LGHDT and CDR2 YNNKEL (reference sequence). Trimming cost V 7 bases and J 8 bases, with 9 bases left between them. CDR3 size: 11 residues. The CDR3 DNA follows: TGTGCCAGCAACCACAATGATGAGCAGTTCTTC. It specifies CASNHNDEQFF.

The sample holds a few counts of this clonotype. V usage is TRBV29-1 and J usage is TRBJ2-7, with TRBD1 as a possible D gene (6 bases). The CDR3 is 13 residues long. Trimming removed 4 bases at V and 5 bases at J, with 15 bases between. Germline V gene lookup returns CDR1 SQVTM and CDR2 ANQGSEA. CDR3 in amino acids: CSVAPRQDHEQYF. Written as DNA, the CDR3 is TGCAGCGTTGCGCCGAGACAGGACCACGAGCAGTACTTC.

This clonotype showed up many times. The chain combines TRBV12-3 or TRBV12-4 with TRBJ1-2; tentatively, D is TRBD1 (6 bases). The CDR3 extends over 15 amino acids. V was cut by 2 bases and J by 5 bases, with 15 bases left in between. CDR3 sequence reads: CASSLLLGAMYGYTF. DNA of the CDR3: TGTGCCAGCAGTTTACTGCTGGGGGCAATGTATGGCTACACCTTC.

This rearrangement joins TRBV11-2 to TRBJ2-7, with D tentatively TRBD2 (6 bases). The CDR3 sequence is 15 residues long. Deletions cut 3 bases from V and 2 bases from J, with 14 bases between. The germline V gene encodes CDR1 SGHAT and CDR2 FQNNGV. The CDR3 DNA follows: TGTGCCAGCAGCTTGAGACTAGTGCGGCCCTACGAGCAGTACTTC. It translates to CASSLRLVRPYEQYF.

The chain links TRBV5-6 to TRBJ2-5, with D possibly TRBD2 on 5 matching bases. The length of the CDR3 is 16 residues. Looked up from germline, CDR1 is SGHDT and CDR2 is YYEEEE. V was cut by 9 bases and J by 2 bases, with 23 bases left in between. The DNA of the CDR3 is TGTGCCACTCATCAACTTCGGAGGACGGCACAAGAGACCCAGTACTTC. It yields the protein CATHQLRRTAQETQYF.

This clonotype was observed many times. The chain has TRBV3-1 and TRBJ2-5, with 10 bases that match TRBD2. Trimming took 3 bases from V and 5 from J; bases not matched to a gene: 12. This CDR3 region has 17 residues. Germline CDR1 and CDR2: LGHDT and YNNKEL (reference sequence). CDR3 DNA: TGTGCCAGCAGCCAGTTGGCTAGCGGGAGTTCTCGGGAGACCCAGTACTTC. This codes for CASSQLASGSSRETQYF.

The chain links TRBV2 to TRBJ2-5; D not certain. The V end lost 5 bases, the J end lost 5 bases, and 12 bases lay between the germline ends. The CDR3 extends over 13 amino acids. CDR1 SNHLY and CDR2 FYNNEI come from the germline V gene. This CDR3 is CASSLSSGETQYF. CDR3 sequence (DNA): TGTGCCAGCAGTTTGAGCTCTGGGGAGACCCAGTACTTC.

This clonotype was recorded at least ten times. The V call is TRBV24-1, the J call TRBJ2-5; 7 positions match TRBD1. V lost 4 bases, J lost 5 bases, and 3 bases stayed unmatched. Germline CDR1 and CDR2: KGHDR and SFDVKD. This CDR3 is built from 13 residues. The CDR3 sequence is CATSDRDSETQYF. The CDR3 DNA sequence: TGTGCCACCAGTGACCGGGACAGCGAGACCCAGTACTTC.

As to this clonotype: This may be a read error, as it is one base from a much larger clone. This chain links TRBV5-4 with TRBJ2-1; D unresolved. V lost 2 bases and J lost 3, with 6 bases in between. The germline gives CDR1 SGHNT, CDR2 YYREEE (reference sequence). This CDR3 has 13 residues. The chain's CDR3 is CASSFTFYNEQFF. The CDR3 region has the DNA TGTGCCAGCAGCTTTACCTTCTACAATGAGCAGTTCTTC.

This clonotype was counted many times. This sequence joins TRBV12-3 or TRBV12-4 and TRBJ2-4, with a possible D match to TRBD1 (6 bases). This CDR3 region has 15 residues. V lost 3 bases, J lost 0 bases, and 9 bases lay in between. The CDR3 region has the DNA TGTGCCAGCAGTTTGGGACACCTAGCCAAAAACATTCAGTACTTC. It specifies CASSLGHLAKNIQYF.

The CDR3 protein is CASSERGASSYEQYF. For the CDR3, the DNA is TGTGCCAGCAGTGAAAGGGGGGCTAGCTCCTACGAGCAGTACTTC. V is TRBV6-4 and J is TRBJ2-6; D possibly matches TRBD1 or TRBD2 (6 bases each). The DNA end favors TRBJ2-7, so the J call may be wrong. The CDR3 totals 15 residues. The V gene's germline CDR1 is MRHNA and CDR2 SNTAGT.

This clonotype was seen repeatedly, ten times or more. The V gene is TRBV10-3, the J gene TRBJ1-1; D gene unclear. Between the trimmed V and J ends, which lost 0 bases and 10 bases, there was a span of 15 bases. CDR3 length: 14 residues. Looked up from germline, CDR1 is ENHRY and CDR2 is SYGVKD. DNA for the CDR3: TGTGCCATCAGTGAGTCGGGTATACGGGAAAGAGCTTTCTTT. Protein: CAISESGIRERAFF.

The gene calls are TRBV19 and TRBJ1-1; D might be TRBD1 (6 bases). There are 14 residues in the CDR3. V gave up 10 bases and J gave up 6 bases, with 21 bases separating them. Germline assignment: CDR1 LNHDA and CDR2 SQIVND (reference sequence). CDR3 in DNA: TGTGCCACCAACCCCACAGGGAGGGGGTCTGAAGCTTTCTTT. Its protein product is CATNPTGRGSEAFF.

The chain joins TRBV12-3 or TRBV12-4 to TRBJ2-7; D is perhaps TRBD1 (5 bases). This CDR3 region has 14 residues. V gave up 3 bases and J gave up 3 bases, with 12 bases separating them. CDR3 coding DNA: TGTGCCAGCAGTTTGCAGGGAAGTTTCTACGAGCAGTACTTC. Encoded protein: CASSLQGSFYEQYF.

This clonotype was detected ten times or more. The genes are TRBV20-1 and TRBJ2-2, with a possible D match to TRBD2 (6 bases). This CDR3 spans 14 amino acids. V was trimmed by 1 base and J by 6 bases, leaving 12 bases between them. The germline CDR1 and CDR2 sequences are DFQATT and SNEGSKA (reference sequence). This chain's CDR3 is CSARGGETPGELFF. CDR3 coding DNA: TGCAGTGCTAGAGGGGGGGAGACCCCCGGGGAGCTGTTTTTT.

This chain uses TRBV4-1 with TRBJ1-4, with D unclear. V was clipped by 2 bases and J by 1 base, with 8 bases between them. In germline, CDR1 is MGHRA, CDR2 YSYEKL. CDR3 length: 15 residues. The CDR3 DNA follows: TGCGCCAGCAGCCAACCTGGGAGAACTAATGAAAAACTGTTTTTT. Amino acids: CASSQPGRTNEKLFF.

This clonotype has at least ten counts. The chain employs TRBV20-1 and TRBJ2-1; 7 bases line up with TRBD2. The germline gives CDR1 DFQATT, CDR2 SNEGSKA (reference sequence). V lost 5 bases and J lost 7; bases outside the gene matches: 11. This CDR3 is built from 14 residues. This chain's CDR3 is CSAEIAGATNEQFF. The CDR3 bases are TGCAGTGCTGAAATAGCGGGCGCCACTAATGAGCAGTTCTTC.

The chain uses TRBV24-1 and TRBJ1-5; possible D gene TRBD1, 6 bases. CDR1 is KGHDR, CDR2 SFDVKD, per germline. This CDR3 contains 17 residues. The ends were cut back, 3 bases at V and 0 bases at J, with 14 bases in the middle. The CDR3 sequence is CATSDPRGDFSNQPQHF. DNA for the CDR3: TGTGCCACCAGTGATCCAAGGGGGGATTTTAGCAATCAGCCCCAGCATTTT.

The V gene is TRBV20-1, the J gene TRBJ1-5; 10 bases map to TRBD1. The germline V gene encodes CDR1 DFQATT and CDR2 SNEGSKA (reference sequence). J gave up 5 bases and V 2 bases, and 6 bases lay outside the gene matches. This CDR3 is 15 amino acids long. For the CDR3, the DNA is TGCAGTGCTAGACGGACAGGGGGTGCTTATCAGCCCCAGCATTTT. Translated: CSARRTGGAYQPQHF.

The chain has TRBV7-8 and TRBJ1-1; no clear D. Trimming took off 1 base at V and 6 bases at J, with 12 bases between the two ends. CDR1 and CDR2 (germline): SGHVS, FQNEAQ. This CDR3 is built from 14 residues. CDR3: CASSLGQVPAEAFF. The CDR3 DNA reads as TGTGCCAGCAGCTTAGGCCAGGTACCCGCTGAAGCTTTCTTT. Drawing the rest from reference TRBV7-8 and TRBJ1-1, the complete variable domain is GAGVSQSPRYKVAKRGQDVALRCDPISGHVSLFWYQQALGQGPEFLTYFQNEAQLDKSGLPSDRFFAERPEGSVSTLKIQRTQQEDSAVYLCASSLGQVPAEAFFGQGTRLTVV.

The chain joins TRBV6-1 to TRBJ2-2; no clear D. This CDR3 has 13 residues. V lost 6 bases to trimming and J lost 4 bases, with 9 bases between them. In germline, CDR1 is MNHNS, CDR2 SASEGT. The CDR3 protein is CASRQSGTGELFF. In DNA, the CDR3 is TGTGCCAGCAGACAGTCGGGCACCGGGGAGCTGTTTTTT.

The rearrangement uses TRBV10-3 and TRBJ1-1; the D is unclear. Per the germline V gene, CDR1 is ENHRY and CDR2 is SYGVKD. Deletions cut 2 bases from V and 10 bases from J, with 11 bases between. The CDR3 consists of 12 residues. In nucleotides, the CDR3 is TGTGCCATCAGTGAGGGGGTTCGGAGAGCTTTCTTT. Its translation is CAISEGVRRAFF.